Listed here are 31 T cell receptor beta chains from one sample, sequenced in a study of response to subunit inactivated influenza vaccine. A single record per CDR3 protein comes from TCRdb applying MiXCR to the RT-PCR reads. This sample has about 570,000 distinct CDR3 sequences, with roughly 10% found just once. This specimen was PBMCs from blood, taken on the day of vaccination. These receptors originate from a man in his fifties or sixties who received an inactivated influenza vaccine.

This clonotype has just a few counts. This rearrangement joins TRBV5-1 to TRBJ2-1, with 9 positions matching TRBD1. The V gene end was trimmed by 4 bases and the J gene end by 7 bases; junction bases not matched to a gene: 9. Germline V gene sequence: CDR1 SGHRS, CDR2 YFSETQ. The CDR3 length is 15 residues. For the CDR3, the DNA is TGCGCCAGCAGCGACCGGGACAGGGCCCTGAATGAGCAGTTCTTC. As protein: CASSDRDRALNEQFF.

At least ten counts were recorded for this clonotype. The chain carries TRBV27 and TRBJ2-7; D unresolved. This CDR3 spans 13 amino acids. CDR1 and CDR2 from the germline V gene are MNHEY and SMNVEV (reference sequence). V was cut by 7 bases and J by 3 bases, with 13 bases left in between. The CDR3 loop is CASNPSGSYEQYF. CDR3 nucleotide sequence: TGTGCCAGCAACCCCTCGGGCAGCTACGAGCAGTACTTC.

The CDR3 sequence: CASSQMGGVGTDTQYF. The CDR3 DNA sequence: TGCGCCAGCAGCCAGATGGGGGGCGTGGGCACAGATACGCAGTATTTT. This sequence joins TRBV4-3 and TRBJ2-3; tentatively, D is TRBD1 or TRBD2 (6 bases each). Germline values: CDR1 LGHNA, CDR2 YSLEER. The V end was cut by 3 bases, the J end by 1 base, with 14 bases between. The CDR3 has 16 amino acids.

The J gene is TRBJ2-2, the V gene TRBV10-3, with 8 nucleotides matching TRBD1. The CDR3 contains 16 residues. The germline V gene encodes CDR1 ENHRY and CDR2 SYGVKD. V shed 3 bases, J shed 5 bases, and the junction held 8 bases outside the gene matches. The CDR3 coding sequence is TGTGCCATCAGTGAATCAGGGGGCGCGGTGACCGGGGAGCTGTTTTTT. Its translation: CAISESGGAVTGELFF.

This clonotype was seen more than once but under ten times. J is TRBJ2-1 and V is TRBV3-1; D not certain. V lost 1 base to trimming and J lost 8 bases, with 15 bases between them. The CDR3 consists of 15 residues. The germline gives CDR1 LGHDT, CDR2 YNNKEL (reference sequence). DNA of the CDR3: TGTGCCAGCAGCCAAGCCTCGGCCCACTTTGATGAGCAGTTCTTC. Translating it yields CASSQASAHFDEQFF.

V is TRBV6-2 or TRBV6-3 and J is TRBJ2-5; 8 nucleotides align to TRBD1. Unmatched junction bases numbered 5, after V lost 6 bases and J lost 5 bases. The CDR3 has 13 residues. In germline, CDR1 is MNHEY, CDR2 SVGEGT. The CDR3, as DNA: TGTGCCAGCAGGCTACAGGGGGTTGAGACCCAGTACTTC. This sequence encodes CASRLQGVETQYF.

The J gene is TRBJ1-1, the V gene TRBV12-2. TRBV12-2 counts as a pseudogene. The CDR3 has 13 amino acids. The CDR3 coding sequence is TGTGCAAGTCGCTTAGACCCAAAGGCGGCAGCTTTCTTT. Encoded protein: CASRLDPKAAAFF.

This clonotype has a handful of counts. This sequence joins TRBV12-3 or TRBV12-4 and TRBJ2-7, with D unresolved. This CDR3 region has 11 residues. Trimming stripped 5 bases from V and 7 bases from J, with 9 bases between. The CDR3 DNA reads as TGTGCCAGCAGTCAAATAGGGGAGCAGTACTTC. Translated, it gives CASSQIGEQYF.

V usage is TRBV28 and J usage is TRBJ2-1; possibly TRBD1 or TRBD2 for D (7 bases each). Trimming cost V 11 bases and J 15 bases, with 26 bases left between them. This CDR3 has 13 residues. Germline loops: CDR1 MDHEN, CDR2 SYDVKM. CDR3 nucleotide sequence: TGTGCCTCATCCAGCGGGACAGTTCAATGGTTGTTCTTC. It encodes CASSSGTVQWLFF.

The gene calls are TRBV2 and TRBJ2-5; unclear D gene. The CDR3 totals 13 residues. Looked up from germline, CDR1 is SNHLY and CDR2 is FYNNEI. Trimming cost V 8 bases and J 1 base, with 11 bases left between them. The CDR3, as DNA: TGTGCCAGCGGCCGGGCCCCCCAAGAGACCCAGTACTTC. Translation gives CASGRAPQETQYF. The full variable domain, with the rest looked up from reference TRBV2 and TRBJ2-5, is EPEVTQTPSHQVTQMGQEVILRCVPISNHLYFYWYRQILGQKVEFLVSFYNNEISEKSEIFDDQFSVERPDGSNFTLKIRSTKLEDSAMYFCASGRAPQETQYFGPGTRLLVL.

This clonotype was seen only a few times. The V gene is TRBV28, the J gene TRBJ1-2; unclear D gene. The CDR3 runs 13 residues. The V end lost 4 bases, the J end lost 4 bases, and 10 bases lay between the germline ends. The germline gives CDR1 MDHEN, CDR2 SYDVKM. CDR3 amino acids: CASSSGSLYGYTF. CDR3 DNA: TGTGCCAGCAGTTCGGGCAGTCTCTATGGCTACACCTTC.

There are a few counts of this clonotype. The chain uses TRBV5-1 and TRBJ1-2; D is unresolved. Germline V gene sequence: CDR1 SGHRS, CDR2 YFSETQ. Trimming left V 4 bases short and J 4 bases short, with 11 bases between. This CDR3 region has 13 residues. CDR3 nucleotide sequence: TGCGCCAGCAGCCCCCGTGAGGCCTATGGCTACACCTTC. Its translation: CASSPREAYGYTF.

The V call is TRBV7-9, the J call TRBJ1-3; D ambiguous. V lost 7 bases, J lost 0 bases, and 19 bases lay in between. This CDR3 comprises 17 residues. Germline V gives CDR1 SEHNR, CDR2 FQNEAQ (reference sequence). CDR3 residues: CASTLLEKTGSGNTIYF. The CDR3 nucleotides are TGTGCCAGCACCCTCTTAGAAAAGACCGGCTCTGGAAACACCATATATTTT.

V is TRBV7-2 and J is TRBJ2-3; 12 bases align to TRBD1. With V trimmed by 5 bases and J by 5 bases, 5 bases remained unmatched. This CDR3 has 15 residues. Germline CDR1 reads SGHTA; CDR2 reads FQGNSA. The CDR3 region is CASSQWDRGQDTQYF. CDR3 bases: TGTGCCAGCAGCCAGTGGGACAGGGGGCAAGATACGCAGTATTTT.

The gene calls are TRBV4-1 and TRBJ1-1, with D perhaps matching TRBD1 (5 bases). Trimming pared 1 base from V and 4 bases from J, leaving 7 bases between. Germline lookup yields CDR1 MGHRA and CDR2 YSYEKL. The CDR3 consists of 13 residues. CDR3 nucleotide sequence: TGCGCCAGCAGCCAAGTGGGGGGCACTGAAGCTTTCTTT. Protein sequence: CASSQVGGTEAFF.

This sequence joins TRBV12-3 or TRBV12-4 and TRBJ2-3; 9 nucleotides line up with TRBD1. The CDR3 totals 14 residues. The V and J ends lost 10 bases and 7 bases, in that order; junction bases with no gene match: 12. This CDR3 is CAIPSGQGPYTQYF. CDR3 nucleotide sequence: TGTGCCATACCCTCGGGACAGGGACCATATACGCAGTATTTT.

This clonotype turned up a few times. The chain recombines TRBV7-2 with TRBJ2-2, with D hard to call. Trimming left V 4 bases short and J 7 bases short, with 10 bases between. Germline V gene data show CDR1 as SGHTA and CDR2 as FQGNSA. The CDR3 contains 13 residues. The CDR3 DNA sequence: TGTGCCAGCAGCTCCGCGTCAATCGGGGAGCTGTTTTTT. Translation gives CASSSASIGELFF.

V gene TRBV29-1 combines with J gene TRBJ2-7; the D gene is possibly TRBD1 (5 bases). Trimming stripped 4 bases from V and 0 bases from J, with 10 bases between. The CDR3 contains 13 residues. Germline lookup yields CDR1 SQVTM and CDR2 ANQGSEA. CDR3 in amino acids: CSVAQEDSYEQYF. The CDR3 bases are TGCAGCGTTGCACAGGAAGACTCCTACGAGCAGTACTTC.

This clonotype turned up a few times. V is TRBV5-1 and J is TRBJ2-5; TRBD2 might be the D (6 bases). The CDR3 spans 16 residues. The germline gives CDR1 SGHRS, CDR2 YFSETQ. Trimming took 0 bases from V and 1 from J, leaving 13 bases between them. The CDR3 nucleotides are TGCGCCAGCAGCTTGGGTCAGGGACTGGTCCAAGAGACCCAGTACTTC. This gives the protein CASSLGQGLVQETQYF.

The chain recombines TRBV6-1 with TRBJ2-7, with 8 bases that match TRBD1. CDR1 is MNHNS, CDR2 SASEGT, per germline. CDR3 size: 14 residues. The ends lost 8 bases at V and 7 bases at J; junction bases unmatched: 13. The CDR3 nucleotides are TGTGCCAGCGGGCTGGGACAGGCGAGCGGGGAGCAGTACTTC. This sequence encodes CASGLGQASGEQYF.

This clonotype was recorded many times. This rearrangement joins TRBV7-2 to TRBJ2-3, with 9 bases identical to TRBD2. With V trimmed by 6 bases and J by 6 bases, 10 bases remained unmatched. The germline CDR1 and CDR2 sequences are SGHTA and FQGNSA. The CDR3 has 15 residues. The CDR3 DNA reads TGTGCCAGCAGGATAGGGGCGGGGGGGCCGGATACGCAGTATTTT. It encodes CASRIGAGGPDTQYF.

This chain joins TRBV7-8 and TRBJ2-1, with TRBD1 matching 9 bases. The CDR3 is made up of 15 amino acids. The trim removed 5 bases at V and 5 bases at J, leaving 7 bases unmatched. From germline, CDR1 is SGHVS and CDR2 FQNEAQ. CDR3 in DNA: TGTGCCAGCAGCACCGACAGGGGGTTGCACAATGAGCAGTTCTTC. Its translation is CASSTDRGLHNEQFF.

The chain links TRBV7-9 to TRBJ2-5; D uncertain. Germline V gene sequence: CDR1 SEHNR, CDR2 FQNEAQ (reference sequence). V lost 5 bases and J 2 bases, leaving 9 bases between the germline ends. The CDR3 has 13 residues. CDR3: CASSPHLQETQYF. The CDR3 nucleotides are TGTGCCAGCAGCCCACACCTACAAGAGACCCAGTACTTC.

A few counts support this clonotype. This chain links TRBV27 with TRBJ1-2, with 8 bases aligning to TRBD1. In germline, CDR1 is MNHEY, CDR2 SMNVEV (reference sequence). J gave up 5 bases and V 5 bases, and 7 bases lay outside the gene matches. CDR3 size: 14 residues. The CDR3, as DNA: TGTGCCAGCAGTCCCCTCGGACAGGGATATGGCTACACCTTC. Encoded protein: CASSPLGQGYGYTF.

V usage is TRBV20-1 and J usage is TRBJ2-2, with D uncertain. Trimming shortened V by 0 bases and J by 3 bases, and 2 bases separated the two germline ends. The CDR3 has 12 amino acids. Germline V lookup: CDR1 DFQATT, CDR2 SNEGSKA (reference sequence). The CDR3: CSAREHTGELFF. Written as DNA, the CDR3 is TGCAGTGCTAGAGAACACACCGGGGAGCTGTTTTTT.

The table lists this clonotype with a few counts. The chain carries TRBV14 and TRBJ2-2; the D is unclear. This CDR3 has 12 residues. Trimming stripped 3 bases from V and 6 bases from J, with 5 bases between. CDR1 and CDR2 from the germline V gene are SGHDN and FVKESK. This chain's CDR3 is CASSHIAGELFF. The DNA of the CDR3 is TGTGCCAGCAGCCATATCGCCGGGGAGCTGTTTTTT.

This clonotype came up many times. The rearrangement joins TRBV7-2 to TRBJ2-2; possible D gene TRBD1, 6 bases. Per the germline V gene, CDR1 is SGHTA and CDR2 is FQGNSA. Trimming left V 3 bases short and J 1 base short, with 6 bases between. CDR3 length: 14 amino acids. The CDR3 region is CASSLDRNTGELFF. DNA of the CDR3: TGTGCCAGCAGCTTGGACAGGAACACCGGGGAGCTGTTTTTT.

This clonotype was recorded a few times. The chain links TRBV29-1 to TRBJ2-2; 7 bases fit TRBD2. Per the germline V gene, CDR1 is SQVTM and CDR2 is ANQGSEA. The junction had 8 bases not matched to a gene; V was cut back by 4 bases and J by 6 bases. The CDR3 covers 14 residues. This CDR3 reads CSVVFAGRAGELFF. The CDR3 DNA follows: TGCAGCGTTGTTTTCGCAGGGAGGGCCGGGGAGCTGTTTTTT.

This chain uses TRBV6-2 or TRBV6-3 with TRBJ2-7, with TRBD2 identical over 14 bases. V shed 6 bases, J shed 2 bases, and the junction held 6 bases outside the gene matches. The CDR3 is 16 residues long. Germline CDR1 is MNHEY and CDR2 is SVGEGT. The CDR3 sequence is CASRGLAGVSPYEQYF. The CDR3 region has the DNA TGTGCCAGCAGGGGACTAGCGGGAGTATCTCCCTACGAGCAGTACTTC.

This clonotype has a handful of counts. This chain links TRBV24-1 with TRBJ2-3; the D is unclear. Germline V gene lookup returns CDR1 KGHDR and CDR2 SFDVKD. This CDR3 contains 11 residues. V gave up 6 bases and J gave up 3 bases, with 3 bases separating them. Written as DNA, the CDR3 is TGTGCCACCAGTCGGACAGATACGCAGTATTTT. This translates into CATSRTDTQYF.

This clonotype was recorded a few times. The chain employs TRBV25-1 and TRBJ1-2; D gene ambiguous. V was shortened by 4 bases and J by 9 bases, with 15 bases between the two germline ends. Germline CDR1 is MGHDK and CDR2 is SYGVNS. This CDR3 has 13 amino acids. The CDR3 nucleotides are TGTGCCAGCAGTGTATGGGAGTTGGGGAGCTACACCTTC. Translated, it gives CASSVWELGSYTF.